The clone carrying this TCR beta chain has ten or more counts. The antigen remains undetermined. This specimen belongs to a study of blood T cells in healthy people across ages. Study-level results: CMV status of donors was unknown, possibly confounding expanded clonotype changes.

It was with a sample-barcoded 5' primer and a J-beta primer mix that a second PCR of roughly 6 to 11 cycles was run. Every cDNA was tagged by a template-switch adaptor with 12 random nucleotides. From the 5' RACE reads, TCRdb called clonotypes with MiXCR, one entry per CDR3 protein. The data contain around 500,000 distinct CDR3 sequences, around 50% of them seen just once; the ten biggest clones take up roughly 24%. The V gene's germline CDR1 is MNHNY and CDR2 SVGAGI (reference sequence). The CDR3 is made up of 14 amino acids. The V and J ends lost 5 bases and 1 base respectively, with 11 bases between them. Extraction yielded at least 6 micrograms of total RNA per sample.

Material: blood. This rearrangement joins TRBV6-6 to TRBJ1-1; D call uncertain. This TCR came from an older man in good health. CDR3 loop: CASSPELANTEAFF. In nucleotides, the CDR3 is TGTGCCAGCAGTCCGGAATTGGCGAACACTGAAGCTTTCTTT.